These 29 T cell receptor beta chains originate from one sample sequenced in a study of cytomegalovirus exposure and HLA in healthy donors. The PCR ran on 60 Vbeta and 13 Jbeta primers. Assay: immunoSEQ multiplex PCR; the TCRdb copy retains only in-frame clones and omits some. Here the sample spans more than 95,000 clones, more than 75% being singletons. Input material: PBMCs. The receptors were gathered from a man younger than 35 in good health and CMV-seronegative.

The rearrangement joins TRBV19 to TRBJ2-7; TRBD1 agrees at 7 bases. The CDR3 covers 15 residues. V shed 6 bases and J 5 bases; nucleotides not matched to a gene: 13. Germline-derived CDR1 and CDR2 are LNHDA and SQIVND (reference sequence). CDR3 amino acids: CASSRYTGELDEQYF. In nucleotides, the CDR3 is TGTGCCAGTAGCCGCTACACAGGGGAACTGGACGAGCAGTACTTC.

This chain connects TRBV11-2 to TRBJ2-1, with a tentative D call TRBD1 (5 bases). In germline, CDR1 is SGHAT, CDR2 FQNNGV. CDR3 length: 14 amino acids. V lost 1 base and J 2 bases, leaving 6 bases between the germline ends. The CDR3 is CASSLAQAYNEQFF. The CDR3 region has the DNA TGTGCCAGCAGCTTAGCACAGGCCTACAATGAGCAGTTCTTC.

The genes are TRBV19 and TRBJ1-2, with 7 bases that match TRBD1. This CDR3 has 12 amino acids. V shed 7 bases, J shed 8 bases, and the junction held 7 bases outside the gene matches. Germline V gives CDR1 LNHDA, CDR2 SQIVND (reference sequence). The CDR3 DNA is TGTGCCAGTACCCGGACAGGCGGAGGCTACACCTTC. Translated: CASTRTGGGYTF.

This clone occurred once. The rearrangement uses TRBV11-2 and TRBJ2-2, with TRBD1 matching over 7 bases. The junction had 7 bases not matched to a gene; V was cut back by 5 bases and J by 4 bases. Germline assignment: CDR1 SGHAT and CDR2 FQNNGV. The CDR3 contains 15 residues. CDR3 protein: CASSPNRGPTGELFF. CDR3 in DNA: TGTGCCAGCAGCCCGAACAGGGGCCCCACCGGGGAGCTGTTTTTT.

V gene TRBV6-5 combines with J gene TRBJ1-1; TRBD1 agrees at 8 bases. CDR3 size: 13 residues. J lost 10 bases, V lost 6 bases, and 10 bases had no gene match. Germline V gene sequence: CDR1 MNHEY, CDR2 SVGAGI. The CDR3 sequence: CASSPTLQGVAFF. The CDR3 DNA reads TGTGCCAGCAGCCCAACGCTACAGGGGGTAGCTTTCTTT.

The chain joins TRBV19 to TRBJ1-4; D gene unclear. Deletions cut 3 bases from V and 6 bases from J, with 14 bases between. The CDR3 extends over 15 amino acids. CDR1 LNHDA and CDR2 SQIVND come from the germline V gene (reference sequence). CDR3 sequence (DNA): TGTGCCAGTAGTATCGGAGGATTTGGGGATGAAAAACTGTTTTTT. Its translation: CASSIGGFGDEKLFF.

In DNA, the CDR3 is TGTGCCAGCACCTCTAAAGGGTACAGGGTGGGTCATGGCTACACCTTC. Its protein is CASTSKGYRVGHGYTF. This chain uses TRBV5-4 with TRBJ1-2; a possible D gene is TRBD1 (6 bases). V shed 6 bases and J shed 6 bases, with 24 bases lying between them. CDR3 length: 16 residues. The germline CDR1 and CDR2 sequences are SGHNT and YYREEE (reference sequence).

This clone was observed a single time. This rearrangement joins TRBV10-1 to TRBJ1-5, with TRBD1 matching over 9 bases. The J segment lost 7 bases and the V segment lost 11 bases, leaving 18 bases of the junction unmatched. The CDR3 totals 16 residues. The germline gives CDR1 WNHNN, CDR2 SYGVQD (reference sequence). The CDR3 protein is CAGNRDRAFRGQPQHF. DNA for the CDR3: TGCGCCGGAAATCGGGACAGGGCTTTCAGGGGGCAGCCCCAGCATTTT.

The V and J genes are TRBV19 and TRBJ2-7; TRBD1 matches 11 bases. CDR3 length: 14 amino acids. Germline-derived CDR1 and CDR2 are LNHDA and SQIVND (reference sequence). The ends lost 5 bases at V and 0 bases at J; junction bases unmatched: 0. The CDR3 DNA is TGTGCCAGTAGTGGGACAGGGGGCTCCTACGAGCAGTACTTC. Residues: CASSGTGGSYEQYF.

The chain recombines TRBV5-1 with TRBJ2-1; TRBD1 agrees at 9 bases. The V and J ends lost 3 bases and 14 bases, in that order; junction bases with no gene match: 6. The CDR3 has 12 amino acids. Germline V gene sequence: CDR1 SGHRS, CDR2 YFSETQ. The CDR3 nucleotides read TGCGCCAGCAGCTCGGAGGGGACAGGGAAGTTCTTC. Protein sequence: CASSSEGTGKFF.

The genes are TRBV5-6 and TRBJ2-3; weak D call: TRBD1 (8 bases). The V gene lost 7 bases and the J gene lost 7 bases, with 19 bases spanning the gap. The CDR3 consists of 14 residues. Germline V CDR1 and CDR2: SGHDT, YYEEEE. The CDR3 sequence: CASWTRTGTHTQYF. In DNA, the CDR3 is TGTGCCAGCTGGACTAGGACAGGGACACATACGCAGTATTTT.

The chain links TRBV7-7 to TRBJ2-3; D might be TRBD1 (7 bases). Per germline, CDR1 SSHAT and CDR2 FNYEAQ (reference sequence). The CDR3 has 14 amino acids. V was cut by 5 bases and J by 3 bases, with 12 bases left in between. The CDR3 loop is CASSPGGTTDTQYF. The CDR3 bases are TGTGCCAGCAGCCCAGGGGGGACTACAGATACGCAGTATTTT. Combining the CDR3 with reference TRBV7-7 and TRBJ2-3 gives the whole variable domain GAGVSQSPRYKVTKRGQDVTLRCDPISSHATLYWYQQALGQGPEFLTYFNYEAQPDKSGLPSDRFSAERPEGSISTLTIQRTEQRDSAMYRCASSPGGTTDTQYFGPGTRLTVL.

V and J are TRBV6-5 and TRBJ1-6, with 7 bases aligning to TRBD1. Germline V lookup: CDR1 MNHEY, CDR2 SVGAGI. With 0 bases clipped from V and 7 bases from J, the junction kept 6 bases outside the gene matches. The CDR3 has 16 amino acids. The CDR3 spells CASSYSLDRVNSPLHF. The CDR3 DNA follows: TGTGCCAGCAGTTACTCACTCGACAGGGTAAATTCACCCCTCCACTTT.

The V call is TRBV7-9, the J call TRBJ1-2; 9 positions agree with TRBD1. The CDR3 is made up of 15 amino acids. Germline V lookup: CDR1 SEHNR, CDR2 FQNEAQ (reference sequence). Trimming took 7 bases from V and 3 from J; bases not matched to a gene: 9. In nucleotides, the CDR3 is TGTGCCAGCACCTATCCACAGGGGGCTGACTATGGCTACACCTTC. Encoded protein: CASTYPQGADYGYTF. The variable domain in full, with the rest retrieved from reference TRBV7-9 and TRBJ1-2, is DTGVSQNPRHKITKRGQNVTFRCDPISEHNRLYWYRQTLGQGPEFLTYFQNEAQLEKSRLLSDRFSAERPKGSFSTLEIQRTEQGDSAMYLCASTYPQGADYGYTFGSGTRLTVV.

V and J are TRBV2 and TRBJ1-2, with TRBD1 matching 9 bases. Losses at the gene ends were 3 bases for V and 6 bases for J; bases not matched to a gene: 8. Germline V gives CDR1 SNHLY, CDR2 FYNNEI. The CDR3 consists of 15 residues. CDR3 in amino acids: CASSESGTGIDGYTF. The CDR3 bases are TGTGCCAGCAGTGAGTCCGGGACAGGGATAGATGGCTACACCTTC.

The chain couples TRBV7-9 to TRBJ2-5; 13 nucleotides match TRBD2. After removal of 3 bases from V and 4 bases from J, the junction contained 2 bases not matched to a gene. Germline CDR1 is SEHNR and CDR2 is FQNEAQ (reference sequence). The CDR3 loop spans 15 amino acids. The CDR3 sequence is CASSFGLAGAETQYF. CDR3 nucleotides: TGTGCCAGCAGCTTTGGACTAGCGGGGGCAGAGACCCAGTACTTC.

The V gene is TRBV2, the J gene TRBJ1-5; TRBD1 is a possible D gene (5 bases). CDR3 length equals 13 residues. CDR1 is SNHLY and CDR2 is FYNNEI in the germline V gene. Trimming removed 10 bases at V and 0 bases at J, with 10 bases between. The CDR3 loop is CATKTDSNQPQHF. The CDR3 nucleotides are TGTGCCACCAAGACAGATAGCAATCAGCCCCAGCATTTT.

The chain carries TRBV4-2 and TRBJ2-1; the match to TRBD2 covers 12 bases. CDR3 length: 19 residues. CDR1 LGHNA and CDR2 YNFKEQ come from the germline V gene. J was trimmed by 4 bases and V by 4 bases; bases with no gene match: 14. The CDR3 DNA reads as TGTGCCAGCAGCCTCCAGACTAGCGGGGGCCGCGGGGGATACAATGAGCAGTTCTTC. Its translation: CASSLQTSGGRGGYNEQFF.

The chain links TRBV4-3 to TRBJ2-5; D remains ambiguous. The germline gives CDR1 LGHNA, CDR2 YSLEER. The CDR3 covers 13 residues. V lost 1 base and J 5 bases, leaving 8 bases between the germline ends. This CDR3 is CASSQVLAETQYF. The CDR3 DNA follows: TGCGCCAGCAGCCAAGTTTTAGCCGAGACCCAGTACTTC.

The chain joins TRBV6-5 to TRBJ1-5; 9 bases are shared with TRBD1. In germline, CDR1 is MNHEY, CDR2 SVGAGI. This CDR3 comprises 15 residues. V was pared by 5 bases and J by 3 bases, with 5 bases of the junction left unmatched. The CDR3 bases are TGTGCCAGCAGTCCCGGGACAGGGTACAATCAGCCCCAGCATTTT. It is translated as CASSPGTGYNQPQHF.

V usage is TRBV7-3 and J usage is TRBJ1-1; possible D gene TRBD1, 5 bases. Germline V CDR1 and CDR2: SGHTA, FQGTGA. This CDR3 has 13 amino acids. The ends were cut back, 3 bases at V and 3 bases at J, with 8 bases in the middle. CDR3 loop: CASSLGLYTEAFF. The CDR3 nucleotides read TGTGCCAGCAGCTTGGGACTTTACACTGAAGCTTTCTTT.

The chain links TRBV13 to TRBJ2-1, with D maybe TRBD1 (6 bases). The CDR3 has 14 residues. Germline CDR1 PRHDT, CDR2 FYEKMQ (reference sequence). Trimming took 2 bases from V and 8 from J, leaving 13 bases between them. The CDR3 nucleotides read TGTGCCAGCAGCTTACCGAACAGGGCCCATGAGCAGTTCTTC. Translation: CASSLPNRAHEQFF.

The chain links TRBV19 to TRBJ1-6; a weak D match, TRBD1 (6 bases). Germline lookup yields CDR1 LNHDA and CDR2 SQIVND (reference sequence). Between the trimmed V and J ends, which lost 4 bases and 7 bases, there was a span of 14 bases. This CDR3 comprises 15 residues. The DNA for the CDR3 is TGTGCCAGTAGTACAGGACAGCAACTCAATTCACCCCTCCACTTT. Protein sequence: CASSTGQQLNSPLHF.

The rearrangement joins TRBV5-4 to TRBJ1-1, with TRBD1 identical over 7 bases. Germline V CDR1 and CDR2: SGHNT, YYREEE (reference sequence). V lost 3 bases, J lost 1 base, and 0 bases stayed unmatched. The CDR3 extends over 13 amino acids. CDR3 amino acids: CASSWDRNTEAFF. In DNA form, the CDR3 reads TGTGCCAGCAGCTGGGACAGGAACACTGAAGCTTTCTTT.

J is TRBJ2-2 and V is TRBV7-7, with TRBD1 as a possible D gene (5 bases). The ends were cut back, 5 bases at V and 4 bases at J, with 11 bases in the middle. Germline V lookup: CDR1 SSHAT, CDR2 FNYEAQ (reference sequence). The CDR3 length is 14 residues. CDR3 sequence: CASSHRQGTGELFF. The DNA for the CDR3 is TGTGCCAGCAGCCACAGGCAGGGCACCGGGGAGCTGTTTTTT.

This clone was detected once. The rearrangement uses TRBV15 and TRBJ1-3, with TRBD1 matching 9 bases. Looked up from germline, CDR1 is LNHNV and CDR2 is YYDKDF (reference sequence). The CDR3 covers 16 residues. The junction had 16 bases not matched to a gene; V was cut back by 0 bases and J by 16 bases. The CDR3 is CATSREPAGQGLGKYF. The CDR3 nucleotides read TGTGCCACCAGCAGAGAGCCCGCGGGACAGGGCCTAGGGAAGTATTTT.

The J gene is TRBJ1-4, the V gene TRBV29-1; the match to TRBD1 covers 10 bases. The CDR3 is 13 residues long. V shed 8 bases and J 8 bases; nucleotides not matched to a gene: 8. Looked up from germline, CDR1 is SQVTM and CDR2 is ANQGSEA. CDR3 sequence (DNA): TGCAGCATAAGACAGGGGGCGGGGGAAAAACTGTTTTTT. It encodes CSIRQGAGEKLFF.

This chain joins TRBV6-1 and TRBJ1-2; D is perhaps TRBD1 (5 bases). This CDR3 region has 14 residues. Between the trimmed V and J ends, which lost 5 bases and 4 bases, there was a span of 14 bases. Germline V CDR1 and CDR2: MNHNS, SASEGT. The CDR3 region is CASSPGRALYGYTF. The CDR3 DNA is TGTGCCAGCAGTCCCGGCAGGGCCCTCTATGGCTACACCTTC.

This sequence joins TRBV5-1 and TRBJ2-5, with D perhaps TRBD2 (6 bases). CDR3 length: 15 amino acids. V lost 4 bases, J lost 2 bases, and 15 bases lay in between. Germline V CDR1 and CDR2: SGHRS, YFSETQ. The CDR3 region is CASSLAGSWQETQYF. The DNA for the CDR3 is TGCGCCAGCAGCCTTGCGGGGTCTTGGCAAGAGACCCAGTACTTC.